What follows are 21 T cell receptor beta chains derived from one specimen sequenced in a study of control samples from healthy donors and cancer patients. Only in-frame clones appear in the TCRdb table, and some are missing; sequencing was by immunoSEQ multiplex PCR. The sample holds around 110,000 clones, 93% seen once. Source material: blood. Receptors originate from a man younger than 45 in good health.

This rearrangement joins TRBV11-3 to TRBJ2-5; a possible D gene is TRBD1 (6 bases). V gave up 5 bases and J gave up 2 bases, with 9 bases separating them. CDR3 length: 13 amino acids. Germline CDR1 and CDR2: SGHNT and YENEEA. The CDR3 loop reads CASSRQAQETQYF. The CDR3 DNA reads TGTGCCAGCAGCCGACAGGCTCAAGAGACCCAGTACTTC.

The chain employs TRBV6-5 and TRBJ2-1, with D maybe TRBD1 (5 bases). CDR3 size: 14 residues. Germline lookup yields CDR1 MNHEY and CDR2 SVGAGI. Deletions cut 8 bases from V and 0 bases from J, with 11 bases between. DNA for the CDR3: TGTGCCAGCGGCAGGGTAGGCTCCTACAATGAGCAGTTCTTC. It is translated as CASGRVGSYNEQFF.

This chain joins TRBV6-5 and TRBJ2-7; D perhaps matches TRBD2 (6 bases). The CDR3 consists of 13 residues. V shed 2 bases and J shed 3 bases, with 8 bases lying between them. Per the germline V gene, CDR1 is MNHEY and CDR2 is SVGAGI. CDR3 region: CASSYDGGYEQYF. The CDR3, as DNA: TGTGCCAGCAGTTACGACGGGGGCTACGAGCAGTACTTC.

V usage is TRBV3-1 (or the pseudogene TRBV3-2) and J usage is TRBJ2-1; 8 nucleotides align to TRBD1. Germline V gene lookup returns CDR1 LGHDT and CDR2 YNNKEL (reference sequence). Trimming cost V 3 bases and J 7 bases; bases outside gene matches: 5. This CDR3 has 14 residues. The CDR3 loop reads CASSHGQGKNEQFF. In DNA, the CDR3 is TGTGCCAGCAGCCACGGACAGGGAAAGAATGAGCAGTTCTTC.

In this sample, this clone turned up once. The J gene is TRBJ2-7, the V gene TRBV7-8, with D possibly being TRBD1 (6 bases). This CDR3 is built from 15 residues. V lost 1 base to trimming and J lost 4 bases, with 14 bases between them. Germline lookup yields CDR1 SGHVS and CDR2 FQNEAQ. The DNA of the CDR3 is TGTGCCAGCAGCTTAGGGACAGCTATCGGATACGAGCAGTACTTC. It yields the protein CASSLGTAIGYEQYF.

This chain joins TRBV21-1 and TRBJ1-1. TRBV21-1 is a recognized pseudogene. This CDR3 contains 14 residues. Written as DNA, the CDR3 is TGTGCCAGCAGCAAAAGAGGGCGTAACACTGAAGCTTTCTTT. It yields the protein CASSKRGRNTEAFF.

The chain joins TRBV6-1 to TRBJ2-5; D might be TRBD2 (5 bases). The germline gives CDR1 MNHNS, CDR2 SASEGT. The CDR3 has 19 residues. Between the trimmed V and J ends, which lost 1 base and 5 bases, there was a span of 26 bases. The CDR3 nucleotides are TGTGCCAGCAGTGAAGGGGTGGGGAGCGGATTACCTGAATGGGAGACCCAGTACTTC. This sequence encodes CASSEGVGSGLPEWETQYF.

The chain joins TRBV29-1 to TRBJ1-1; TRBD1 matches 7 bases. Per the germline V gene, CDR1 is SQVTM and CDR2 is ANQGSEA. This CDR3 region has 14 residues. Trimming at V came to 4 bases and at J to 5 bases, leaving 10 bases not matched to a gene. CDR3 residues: CSVARTGAGTEAFF. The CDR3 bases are TGCAGCGTTGCAAGAACAGGGGCGGGTACTGAAGCTTTCTTT.

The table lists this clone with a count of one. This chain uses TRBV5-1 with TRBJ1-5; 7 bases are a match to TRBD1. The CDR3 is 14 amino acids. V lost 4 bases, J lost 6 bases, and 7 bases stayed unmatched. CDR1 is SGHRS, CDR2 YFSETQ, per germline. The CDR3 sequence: CASSPGQGGQPQHF. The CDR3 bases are TGCGCCAGCAGCCCCGGCCAGGGGGGTCAGCCCCAGCATTTT.

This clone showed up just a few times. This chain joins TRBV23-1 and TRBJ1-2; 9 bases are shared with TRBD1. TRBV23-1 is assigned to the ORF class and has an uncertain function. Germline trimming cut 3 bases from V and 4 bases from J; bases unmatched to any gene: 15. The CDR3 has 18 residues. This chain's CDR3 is CASSQGTIGDRAAYGYTF. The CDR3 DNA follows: TGCGCCAGCAGTCAGGGGACGATAGGGGACAGGGCTGCCTATGGCTACACCTTC.

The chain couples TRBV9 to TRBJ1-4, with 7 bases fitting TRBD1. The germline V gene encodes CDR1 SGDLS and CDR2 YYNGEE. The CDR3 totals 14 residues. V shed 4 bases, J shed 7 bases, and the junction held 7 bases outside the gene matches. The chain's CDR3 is CASSSGGIGEKLFF. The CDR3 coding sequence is TGTGCCAGCAGCTCAGGGGGGATAGGTGAAAAACTGTTTTTT.

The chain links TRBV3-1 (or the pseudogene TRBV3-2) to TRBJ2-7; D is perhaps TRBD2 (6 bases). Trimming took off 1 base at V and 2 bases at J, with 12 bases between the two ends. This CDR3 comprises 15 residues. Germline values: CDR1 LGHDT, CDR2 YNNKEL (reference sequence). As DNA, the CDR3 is TGTGCCAGCAGCCAAGCTTTCGGGGGTACCTACGAGCAGTACTTC. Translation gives CASSQAFGGTYEQYF.

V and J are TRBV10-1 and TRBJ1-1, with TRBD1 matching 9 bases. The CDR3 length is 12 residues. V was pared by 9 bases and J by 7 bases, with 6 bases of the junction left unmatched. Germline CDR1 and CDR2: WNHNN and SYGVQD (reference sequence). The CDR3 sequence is CASTDRGGEAFF. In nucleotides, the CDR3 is TGCGCCAGTACTGACAGGGGGGGTGAAGCTTTCTTT.

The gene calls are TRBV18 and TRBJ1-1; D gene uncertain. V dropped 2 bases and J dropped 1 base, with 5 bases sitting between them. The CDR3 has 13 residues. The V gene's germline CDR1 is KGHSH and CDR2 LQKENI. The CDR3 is CASSPDPNTEAFF. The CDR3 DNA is TGTGCCAGCTCACCAGACCCGAACACTGAAGCTTTCTTT. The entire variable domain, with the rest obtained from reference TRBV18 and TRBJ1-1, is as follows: NAGVMQNPRHLVRRRGQEARLRCSPMKGHSHVYWYRQLPEEGLKFMVYLQKENIIDESGMPKERFSAEFPKEGPSILRIQQVVRGDSAAYFCASSPDPNTEAFFGQGTRLTVV.

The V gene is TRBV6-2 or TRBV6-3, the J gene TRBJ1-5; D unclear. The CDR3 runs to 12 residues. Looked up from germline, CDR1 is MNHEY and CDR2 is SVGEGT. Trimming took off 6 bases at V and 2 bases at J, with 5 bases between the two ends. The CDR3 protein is CASSWGNQPQHF. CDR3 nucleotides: TGTGCCAGCAGCTGGGGCAATCAGCCCCAGCATTTT.

The CDR3 sequence is CASSSFGTVEAFF. The CDR3 nucleotides read TGTGCCAGCAGCTCCTTCGGGACTGTTGAAGCTTTCTTT. The genes are TRBV11-2 and TRBJ1-1, with D possibly matching TRBD1 (5 bases). CDR3 length: 13 residues. V lost 4 bases and J lost 7, with 13 bases in between. Germline V gene sequence: CDR1 SGHAT, CDR2 FQNNGV.

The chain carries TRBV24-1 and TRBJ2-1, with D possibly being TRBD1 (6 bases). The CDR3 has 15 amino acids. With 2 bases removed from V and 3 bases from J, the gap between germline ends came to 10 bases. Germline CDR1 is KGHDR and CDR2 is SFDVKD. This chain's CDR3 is CATSDSGQIYNEQFF. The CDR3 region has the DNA TGTGCCACCAGTGATTCCGGACAGATCTACAATGAGCAGTTCTTC.

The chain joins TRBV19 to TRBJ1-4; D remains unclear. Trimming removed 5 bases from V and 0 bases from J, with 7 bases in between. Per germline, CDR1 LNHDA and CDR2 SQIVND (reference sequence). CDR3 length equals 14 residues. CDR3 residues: CASSRIATNEKLFF. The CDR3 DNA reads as TGTGCCAGTAGTCGGATCGCAACTAATGAAAAACTGTTTTTT.

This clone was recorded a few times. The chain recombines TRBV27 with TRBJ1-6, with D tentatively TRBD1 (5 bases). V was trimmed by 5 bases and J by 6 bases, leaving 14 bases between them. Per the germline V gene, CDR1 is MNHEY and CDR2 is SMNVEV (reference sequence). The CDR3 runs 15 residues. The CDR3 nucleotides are TGTGCCAGCAGTCGCCTGACAGACTTTAATTCACCCCTCCACTTT. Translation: CASSRLTDFNSPLHF.

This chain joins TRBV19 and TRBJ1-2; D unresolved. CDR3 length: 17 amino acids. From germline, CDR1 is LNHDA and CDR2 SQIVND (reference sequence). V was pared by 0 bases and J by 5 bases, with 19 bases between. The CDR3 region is CASSIDANSGSGYGYTF. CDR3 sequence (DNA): TGTGCCAGTAGTATAGATGCGAATTCGGGTTCCGGATATGGCTACACCTTC.

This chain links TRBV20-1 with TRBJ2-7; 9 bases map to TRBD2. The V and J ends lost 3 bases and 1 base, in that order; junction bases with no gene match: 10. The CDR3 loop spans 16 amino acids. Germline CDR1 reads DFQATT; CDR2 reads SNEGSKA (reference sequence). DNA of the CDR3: TGCAGTGCTAGTAGGCGTCTAGCGGGGAGGTCCTACGAGCAGTACTTC. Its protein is CSASRRLAGRSYEQYF.